This T cell receptor (beta chain) was recorded in a study of human T cells and chemical hapten exposure. This clonotype was counted ten times or more. The target antigen is unknown. In the library, unique molecular identifiers were attached to individual cDNA molecules. In the study's own analysis: There were a median of approximately 100,000 TCRs per sample, with a range from roughly 23,224 to 750,000. A single record per CDR3 protein comes from TCRdb applying MiXCR to the 5' RACE reads. TCRdb's processing, not the study's, gives the V and J calls here. Altogether about 140,000 distinct CDR3 sequences are present, around 4% being singletons, with the ten largest covering about 1.3%. It was from unfractionated whole blood that total RNA was extracted. Study-wide results and caveats: TCRs above 1 in 1000 frequency stayed constant with DPC sensitization.

With 1 base clipped from V and 4 bases from J, the junction kept 4 bases outside the gene matches. Germline assignment: CDR1 LNHDA and CDR2 SQIVND (reference sequence). The CDR3 has 15 amino acids. The rearrangement joins TRBV19 to TRBJ1-5; 7 bases fit TRBD1. The TCR comes from a female donor in good health. Here the CDR3 reads CASSIVRGQNQPQHF. The CDR3 nucleotides read TGTGCCAGTAGTATAGTGAGGGGGCAGAATCAGCCCCAGCATTTT.